This T cell receptor beta chain emerged from a study of cytomegalovirus exposure and HLA in healthy donors. Study-wide findings and caveats: Diagnosis of cytomegalovirus status made by the classifier reportedly showed high specificity and sensitivity. Cytomegalovirus-associated status was assigned to some 180 TCR beta chains.

Concerning this clone: Its antigen is currently unknown.

PCR amplification relied on 60 Vbeta primers (plus 13 Jbeta primers). Here immunoSEQ multiplex PCR was the method, and the copy in TCRdb shows in-frame clones only, minus some. The data show 150,000 to 200,000 clones, about 80% seen once. This CDR3 comprises 12 residues. V lost 1 base, J lost 6 bases, and 3 bases lay in between. Germline V gene data show CDR1 as MDHEN and CDR2 as SYDVKM. This chain joins TRBV28 and TRBJ2-2; no reliable D call. The TCR sequence derives from a man aged 30-40 years in good health and CMV-seropositive. Sequencing was performed on PBMCs. CDR3 in DNA: TGTGCCAGCAGTTTATTATCCGGGGAGCTGTTTTTT. It translates to CASSLLSGELFF.